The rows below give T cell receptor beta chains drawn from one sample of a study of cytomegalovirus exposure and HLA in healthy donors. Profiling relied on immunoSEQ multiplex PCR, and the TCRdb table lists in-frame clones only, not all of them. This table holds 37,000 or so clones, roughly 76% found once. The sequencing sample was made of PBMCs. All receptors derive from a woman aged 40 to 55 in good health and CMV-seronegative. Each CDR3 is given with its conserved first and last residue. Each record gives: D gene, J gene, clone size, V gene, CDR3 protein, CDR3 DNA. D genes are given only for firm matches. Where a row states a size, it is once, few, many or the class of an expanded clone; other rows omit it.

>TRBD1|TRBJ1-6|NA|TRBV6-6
CASSYKTGGGNSPLHF
TGTGCCAGCAGTTACAAGACAGGGGGTGGCAATTCACCCCTCCACTTT
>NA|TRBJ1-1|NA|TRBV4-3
CASSQAPQGNTEAFF
TGCGCCAGCAGCCAAGCCCCACAGGGGAACACTGAAGCTTTCTTT
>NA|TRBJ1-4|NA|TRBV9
CASTPGRRSEKLFF
TGTGCCAGCACCCCTGGTCGCAGATCTGAAAAACTGTTTTTT
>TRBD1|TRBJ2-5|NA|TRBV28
CASSLGGTGETQYF
TGTGCCAGCAGTTTAGGCGGGACAGGGGAGACCCAGTACTTC
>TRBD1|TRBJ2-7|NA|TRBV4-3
CASSQRYRQGAHEQYF
TGCGCCAGCAGCCAAAGATATAGGCAGGGGGCTCACGAGCAGTACTTC
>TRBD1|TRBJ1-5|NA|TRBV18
CASSSQSGTEPWHF
TGTGCCAGCTCATCTCAATCCGGGACAGAGCCTTGGCATTTT
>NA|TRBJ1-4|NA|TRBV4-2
CATQDRSNEKLFF
TGTGCCACCCAAGACAGGTCTAATGAAAAACTGTTTTTT
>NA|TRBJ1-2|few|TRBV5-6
CASTPDGLGYGYTF
TGTGCCAGCACCCCAGATGGGCTTGGGTATGGCTACACCTTC
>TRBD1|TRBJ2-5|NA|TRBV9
CASSEGQGKETQYF
TGTGCCAGCAGTGAGGGACAGGGAAAGGAGACCCAGTACTTC
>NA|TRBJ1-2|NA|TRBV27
CASSARDSRGYTF
TGTGCCAGCAGTGCCAGGGACTCGAGGGGCTACACCTTC
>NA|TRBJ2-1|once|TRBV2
CASGRGLQQFF
TGTGCCAGCGGCCGGGGACTGCAGCAGTTCTTC
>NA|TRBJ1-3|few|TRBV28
CATMGGGAGGNTIYF
TGTGCCACCATGGGGGGGGGAGCAGGTGGAAACACCATATATTTT
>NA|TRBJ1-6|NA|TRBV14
CASSQGLSYNSPLHF
TGTGCCAGCAGCCAAGGGCTGTCATATAATTCACCCCTCCACTTT
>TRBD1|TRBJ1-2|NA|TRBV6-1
CASSEAPGGRYGYTF
TGTGCCAGCAGTGAAGCCCCAGGGGGCCGGTATGGCTACACCTTC
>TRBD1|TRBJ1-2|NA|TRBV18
CASSRGQAYGYTF
TGTGCCAGCTCACGCGGACAGGCCTATGGCTACACCTTC
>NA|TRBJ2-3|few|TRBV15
CATSRDNTDTQYF
TGTGCCACCAGCAGAGACAACACAGATACGCAGTATTTT
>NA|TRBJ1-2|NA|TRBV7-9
CASSLSTANYGYTF
TGTGCCAGCAGCTTATCCACAGCTAACTATGGCTACACCTTC
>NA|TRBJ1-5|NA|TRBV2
CASSARGGYSNQPQHF
TGTGCCAGCAGCGCCCGGGGAGGATATAGCAATCAGCCCCAGCATTTT
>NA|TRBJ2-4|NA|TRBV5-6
CASSFRGAPAKNIQYF
TGTGCCAGCAGCTTCAGGGGGGCTCCAGCCAAAAACATTCAGTACTTC
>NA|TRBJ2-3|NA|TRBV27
CASRTAVGGTQYF
TGTGCCAGCCGGACTGCCGTGGGGGGTACGCAGTATTTT
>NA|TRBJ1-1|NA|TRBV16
CASSPQKMNTEAFF
TGTGCCAGCAGCCCACAAAAAATGAACACTGAAGCTTTCTTT
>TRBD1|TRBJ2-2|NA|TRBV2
CASSDQGAGTGELFF
TGTGCCAGCAGTGACCAGGGGGCGGGGACCGGGGAGCTGTTTTTT
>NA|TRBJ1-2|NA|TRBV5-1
CASTPDKQRLWPHTF
TGCGCCAGCACTCCCGATAAACAGCGACTATGGCCGCACACCTTC
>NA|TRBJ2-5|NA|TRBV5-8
CASSLGGADQETQYF
TGTGCCAGCAGCTTGGGGGGCGCTGACCAAGAGACCCAGTACTTC
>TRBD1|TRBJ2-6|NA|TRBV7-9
CASSRQGGGANVLTF
TGTGCCAGCAGCAGACAGGGCGGAGGGGCCAACGTCCTGACTTTC
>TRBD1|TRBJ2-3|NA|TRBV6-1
CASRVRGSTDTQYF
TGTGCCAGCAGAGTCAGGGGGAGCACAGATACGCAGTATTTT
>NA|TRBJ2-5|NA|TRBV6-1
CASSEEWTWQETQYF
TGTGCCAGCAGTGAGGAATGGACTTGGCAAGAGACCCAGTACTTC
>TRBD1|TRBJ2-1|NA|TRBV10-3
CAISGQGTPSHEQFF
TGTGCCATCAGCGGACAGGGCACTCCCTCCCATGAGCAGTTCTTC
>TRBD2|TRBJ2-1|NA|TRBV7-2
CASSLVRASGGAEQFF
TGTGCCAGCAGCTTAGTCCGGGCTAGCGGGGGGGCAGAGCAGTTCTTC
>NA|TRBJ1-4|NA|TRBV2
CASSGGREKLFF
TGTGCCAGCAGTGGCGGGCGGGAAAAACTGTTTTTT
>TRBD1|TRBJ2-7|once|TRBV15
CATSSPGTDSYEQYF
TGTGCCACCAGCAGCCCCGGGACAGATTCCTACGAGCAGTACTTC
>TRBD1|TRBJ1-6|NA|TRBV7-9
CASSLTGGGDNSPLHF
TGTGCCAGCAGCTTAACAGGGGGAGGGGATAATTCACCCCTCCACTTT
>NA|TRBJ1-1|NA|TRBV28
CASMAGVNTEAFF
TGTGCCAGCATGGCAGGGGTGAACACTGAAGCTTTCTTT
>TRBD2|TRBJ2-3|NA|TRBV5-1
CASSLVLAGDTQYF
TGCGCCAGCAGCTTGGTCCTAGCGGGAGATACGCAGTATTTT
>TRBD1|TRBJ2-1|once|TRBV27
CASSSWNRGDEQFF
TGTGCCAGCAGTTCTTGGAACAGGGGGGATGAGCAGTTCTTC
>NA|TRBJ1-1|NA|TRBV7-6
CASSPPSVMNTEAFF
TGTGCCAGCAGCCCTCCTAGCGTTATGAACACTGAAGCTTTCTTT
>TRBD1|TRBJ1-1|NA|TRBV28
CASSSSGTGNTEAFF
TGTGCCAGCAGTTCGTCCGGGACAGGGAACACTGAAGCTTTCTTT
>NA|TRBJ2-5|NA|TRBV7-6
CASSLVGVETQYF
TGTGCCAGCAGCTTAGTAGGGGTAGAGACCCAGTACTTC
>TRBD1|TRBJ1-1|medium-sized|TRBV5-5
CASSTEQGIGAFF
TGTGCCAGCAGCACGGAACAGGGGATTGGAGCTTTCTTT
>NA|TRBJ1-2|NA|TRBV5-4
CASSLGGRSNYGYTF
TGTGCCAGCAGCTTGGGGGGGCGCTCTAACTATGGCTACACCTTC
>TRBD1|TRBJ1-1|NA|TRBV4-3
CASSLSGTANTEAFF
TGCGCCAGCAGCCTGTCCGGGACAGCGAACACTGAAGCTTTCTTT
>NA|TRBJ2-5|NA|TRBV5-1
CASRRGAEETQYF
TGCGCCAGCCGACGCGGGGCGGAAGAGACCCAGTACTTC
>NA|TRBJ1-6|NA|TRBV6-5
CASSYQTAGNSPLHF
TGTGCCAGCAGTTACCAGACAGCGGGAAATTCACCCCTCCACTTT
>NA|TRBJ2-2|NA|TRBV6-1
CASSEFRVGELFF
TGTGCCAGCAGTGAATTCCGGGTTGGGGAGCTGTTTTTT
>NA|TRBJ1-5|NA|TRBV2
CASSEWGGGNQPQHF
TGTGCCAGCAGTGAATGGGGAGGGGGCAATCAGCCCCAGCATTTT
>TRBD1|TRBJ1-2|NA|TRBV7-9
CASSSSRDRGRTFHGYTF
TGTGCCAGCAGTTCAAGCCGGGACAGGGGACGGACTTTCCATGGCTACACCTTC
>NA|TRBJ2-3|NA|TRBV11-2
CASSWRDTQYF
TGTGCCAGCAGCTGGAGAGATACGCAGTATTTT
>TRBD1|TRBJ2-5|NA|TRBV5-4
CASSGQGALETQYF
TGTGCCAGCAGTGGACAGGGGGCATTAGAGACCCAGTACTTC
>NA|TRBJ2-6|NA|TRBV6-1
CASSASGANVLTF
TGTGCCAGCAGTGCCTCGGGGGCCAACGTCCTGACTTTC
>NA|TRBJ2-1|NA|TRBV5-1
CASSLGQSYNEQFF
TGCGCCAGCAGCTTGGGGCAGTCCTACAATGAGCAGTTCTTC
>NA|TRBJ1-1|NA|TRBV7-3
CASSLGRNTEAFF
TGTGCCAGCAGCTTAGGGCGGAACACTGAAGCTTTCTTT
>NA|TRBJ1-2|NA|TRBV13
CASSLGRELAYGYTF
TGTGCCAGCAGCTTAGGCCGGGAATTGGCCTATGGCTACACCTTC